This T cell receptor (beta chain) derives from a study of OX40 agonist ivuxolimab in advanced cancers. Across the whole study: Ivuxolimab, an antibody acting as an agonist of OX40 (CD134), was used to treat patients. Partial responses occurred in three patients (one hepatocellular carcinoma, two cutaneous melanoma). Findings of the study overall: There were, on average, more expanded clones in CD8+ T cells than in CD4+.

Per the germline V gene, CDR1 is SEHNR and CDR2 is FQNEAQ (reference sequence). The CDR3 spans 17 residues. After removal of 5 bases from V and 3 bases from J, the junction contained 9 bases not matched to a gene. Baseline was the first blood sampling point, followed by cycle 4 day 1 and cycle 7 day 1. The assay was immunoSEQ multiplex PCR, and TCRdb's table has in-frame clones only and misses some. Of 38,000 or so clones listed, about 89% are singletons. This clone showed up just once. Its antigen is as yet unknown. The sequence derives from an adult with an advanced solid tumor such as melanoma, head and neck, liver or kidney cancer. V gene TRBV7-9 combines with J gene TRBJ2-2; 10 bases fit TRBD1. The material was CD4+ or CD8+ T cells sorted from blood, obtained in a trial of the OX40 agonist ivuxolimab. This chain's CDR3 is CASSPNPGTGDTGELFF. The CDR3 DNA follows: TGTGCCAGCAGCCCAAATCCCGGGACAGGGGACACCGGGGAGCTGTTTTTT. The full variable domain, completed using reference TRBV7-9 and TRBJ2-2, is DTGVSQNPRHKITKRGQNVTFRCDPISEHNRLYWYRQTLGQGPEFLTYFQNEAQLEKSRLLSDRFSAERPKGSFSTLEIQRTEQGDSAMYLCASSPNPGTGDTGELFFGEGSRLTVL.